What follows are 22 T cell receptor beta chains derived from one specimen sequenced in a study of Graves' ophthalmopathy and Graves' hyperthyroidism. TCR beta CDR3 regions were amplified from RNA transcripts. The library came from an HTBI-primed first-round RT-PCR and a second-round multiplex PCR. TCRdb analysed the multiplex PCR reads with MiXCR anew, one entry per CDR3 protein. The sample lists about 240,000 distinct CDR3 sequences, about 46% occurring once. Sequences were obtained from peripheral blood. The receptors here all came from an adult man with Graves' ophthalmopathy.

At least ten counts were recorded for this clonotype. The chain uses TRBV29-1 and TRBJ1-1; D may be TRBD1 (5 bases). The germline V gene has CDR1 SQVTM and CDR2 ANQGSEA. V lost 3 bases and J 4 bases, leaving 12 bases between the germline ends. This CDR3 region has 13 residues. The CDR3 loop reads CSVEGRVGTEAFF. The CDR3 DNA sequence: TGCAGCGTTGAGGGCAGGGTAGGCACTGAAGCTTTCTTT.

This clonotype has just a few counts. An end of the junction does not agree with germline; a read error may underlie this. CDR3 sequence (DNA): TGTGCCAGCAGCGGTCCCCCGGGACAACCAAGAGACGACGACTTC. Its protein product is CASSGPPGQPRDDDF. The V and J genes are TRBV7-3 and TRBJ2-5, with D perhaps TRBD1 (6 bases). CDR3 length: 15 amino acids. Looked up from germline, CDR1 is SGHTA and CDR2 is FQGTGA.

This clonotype was counted only a few times. This chain connects TRBV20-1 to TRBJ1-1; D is ambiguous. This CDR3 has 13 amino acids. Trimming took 1 base from V and 7 from J, leaving 13 bases between them. Germline V gives CDR1 DFQATT, CDR2 SNEGSKA (reference sequence). The CDR3 DNA reads TGCAGTGCTAGAGCCGACGGGAACGGTGAAGCTTTCTTT. The encoded protein is CSARADGNGEAFF.

This clonotype was observed a few times. V and J are TRBV10-3 and TRBJ1-5; TRBD1 might be the D (5 bases). This CDR3 is built from 15 residues. Trimming removed 0 bases at V and 4 bases at J, with 10 bases between. Germline V CDR1 and CDR2: ENHRY, SYGVKD. The CDR3, as DNA: TGTGCCATCAGTGAGTCTGCAGGGATGAATCAGCCCCAGCATTTT. This translates into CAISESAGMNQPQHF.

The rearrangement joins TRBV9 to TRBJ2-7, with 11 nucleotides matching TRBD1. With 4 bases clipped from V and 3 bases from J, the junction kept 9 bases outside the gene matches. The length of the CDR3 is 16 residues. CDR1 SGDLS and CDR2 YYNGEE come from the germline V gene. The CDR3 DNA reads TGTGCCAGCAGCCTCCGGACAGGGGGCCTCCGCTACGAGCAGTACTTC. Translated: CASSLRTGGLRYEQYF.

This clonotype was recorded many times. The rearrangement joins TRBV24-1 to TRBJ1-2; no definite D call. V was clipped by 2 bases and J by 2 bases, with 8 bases between them. This CDR3 region has 14 residues. Germline lookup yields CDR1 KGHDR and CDR2 SFDVKD. CDR3 DNA sequence: TGTGCCACCAGTGATTCCCAGGCGAACTATGGCTACACCTTC. This codes for CATSDSQANYGYTF.

For this clonotype: Germline is not matched at one junction end, which may reflect a read error. The rearrangement joins TRBV11-1 to TRBJ2-7, with unresolved D. This CDR3 has 13 amino acids. The germline gives CDR1 SGHAT, CDR2 FQDESV (reference sequence). CDR3 protein: CVSSLGPTYEQYF. The DNA for the CDR3 is TGTGTCAGCAGCTTAGGTCCAACCTACGAGCAGTACTTC.

This clonotype was picked up a small number of times. The chain links TRBV12-3 or TRBV12-4 to TRBJ1-2; D may be TRBD1 (5 bases). The CDR3 loop spans 13 amino acids. The V end lost 6 bases, the J end lost 8 bases, and 16 bases lay between the germline ends. CDR3 nucleotide sequence: TGTGCCAGCAGGTCTACCGGGACGGGAGGCTACACCTTC. Translation gives CASRSTGTGGYTF.

The chain combines TRBV24-1 with TRBJ1-5; D is uncertain. This CDR3 comprises 14 residues. Trimming removed 1 base from V and 1 base from J, with 4 bases in between. Germline lookup yields CDR1 KGHDR and CDR2 SFDVKD. CDR3 nucleotides: TGTGCCACCAGTGATTTCGGCAGCAATCAGCCCCAGCATTTT. Protein sequence: CATSDFGSNQPQHF.

The table lists this clonotype with many counts. The chain links TRBV24-1 to TRBJ2-5; D gene uncertain. From germline, CDR1 is KGHDR and CDR2 SFDVKD. This CDR3 spans 12 amino acids. Deletions cut 2 bases from V and 7 bases from J, with 7 bases between. The CDR3 bases are TGTGCCACCAGTGATTCCCCGGTGACCCAGTACTTC. Translating gives CATSDSPVTQYF.

V and J are TRBV10-3 and TRBJ2-6; D call uncertain. The CDR3 totals 16 residues. Germline-derived CDR1 and CDR2 are ENHRY and SYGVKD. V was pared by 2 bases and J by 0 bases, with 8 bases between. The CDR3 spells CAISEMAVSGANVLTF. The CDR3 nucleotides are TGTGCCATCAGTGAGATGGCAGTCTCTGGGGCCAACGTCCTGACTTTC.

This chain joins TRBV18 and TRBJ2-2; D call uncertain. CDR1 and CDR2 from the germline V gene are KGHSH and LQKENI. CDR3 length: 13 amino acids. V gave up 1 base and J gave up 5 bases, with 5 bases separating them. DNA of the CDR3: TGTGCCAGCTCACCACGTCCTACCGGGGAGCTGTTTTTT. Protein: CASSPRPTGELFF.

Of note for this clonotype: Compared with germline, one end of the junction differs, possibly owing to a read error. The V and J genes are TRBV2 and TRBJ2-7; possibly TRBD2 for D (5 bases). The DNA end lines up better with TRBJ2-1; the J call may be wrong. This CDR3 has 12 residues. Looked up from germline, CDR1 is SNHLY and CDR2 is FYNNEI. CDR3 bases: TGCGCCAGCAGCAGCGGATACAATGAGCAGTTCTTC. This encodes CASSSGYNEQFF.

J is TRBJ1-6 and V is TRBV19; D unclear. With 2 bases removed from V and 12 bases from J, the gap between germline ends came to 11 bases. CDR1 is LNHDA and CDR2 is SQIVND in the germline V gene (reference sequence). The CDR3 runs to 13 residues. The CDR3 loop reads CASSIPGERPLHF. The CDR3 DNA reads as TGTGCCAGTAGTATACCGGGAGAGAGACCCCTCCACTTT.

This clonotype was picked up a small number of times. The CDR3 spells CATSRDSGVLVEKLFF. The CDR3 DNA sequence: TGTGCCACCAGCAGAGATTCAGGCGTCCTGGTGGAAAAACTGTTTTTT. The V and J genes are TRBV15 and TRBJ1-4, with D unresolved. This CDR3 region has 16 residues. The V and J ends lost 0 bases and 8 bases respectively, with 16 bases between them. CDR1 and CDR2 (germline): LNHNV, YYDKDF (reference sequence). Looking up the rest from reference TRBV15 and TRBJ1-4 gives the full variable domain: DAMVIQNPRYQVTQFGKPVTLSCSQTLNHNVMYWYQQKSSQAPKLLFHYYDKDFNNEADTPDNFQSRRPNTSFCFLDIRSPGLGDTAMYLCATSRDSGVLVEKLFFGSGTQLSVL.

This clonotype was recorded a few times. This rearrangement joins TRBV7-9 to TRBJ1-3; TRBD1 is a possible D gene (5 bases). The CDR3 length is 14 residues. Trimming shortened V by 5 bases and J by 2 bases, and 10 bases separated the two germline ends. Germline V gene lookup returns CDR1 SEHNR and CDR2 FQNEAQ (reference sequence). CDR3 loop: CASSLGTTGNTIYF. The DNA of the CDR3 is TGTGCCAGCAGCCTCGGGACCACTGGAAACACCATATATTTT.

This clonotype was counted a few times. This sequence joins TRBV5-5 and TRBJ1-1; unclear D gene. This CDR3 has 13 amino acids. Trimming removed 0 bases from V and 5 bases from J, with 8 bases in between. The germline V gene has CDR1 SGHKS and CDR2 YYEKEE (reference sequence). The CDR3 DNA reads as TGTGCCAGCAGCTTGGGAGCGCGGACTGAAGCTTTCTTT. Translating it yields CASSLGARTEAFF.

The chain employs TRBV5-1 and TRBJ2-5; 15 bases match TRBD2. CDR3 length equals 18 residues. V was clipped by 4 bases and J by 5 bases; unmatched bases: 12. CDR1 is SGHRS, CDR2 YFSETQ, per germline. CDR3 nucleotides: TGCGCCAGCAGCCCCGGGACTAGCGGGGGGTCGCGGTGGGAGACCCAGTACTTC. It is translated as CASSPGTSGGSRWETQYF. Full variable domain (rest looked up from reference TRBV5-1 and TRBJ2-5): KAGVTQTPRYLIKTRGQQVTLSCSPISGHRSVSWYQQTPGQGLQFLFEYFSETQRNKGNFPGRFSGRQFSNSRSEMNVSTLELGDSALYLCASSPGTSGGSRWETQYFGPGTRLLVL.

The J gene is TRBJ2-2, the V gene TRBV20-1; 10 nucleotides agree with TRBD2. Germline CDR1 and CDR2: DFQATT and SNEGSKA (reference sequence). CDR3 length: 16 amino acids. J gave up 7 bases and V 0 bases, and 8 bases lay outside the gene matches. CDR3 loop: CSARDPSGRSHGELFF. The CDR3 DNA is TGCAGTGCTAGAGATCCTAGCGGGAGATCTCACGGGGAGCTGTTTTTT.

The chain recombines TRBV20-1 with TRBJ2-5; 9 nucleotides align to TRBD2. Germline V lookup: CDR1 DFQATT, CDR2 SNEGSKA (reference sequence). J lost 4 bases, V lost 7 bases, and 10 bases had no gene match. CDR3 length equals 14 residues. The CDR3 protein is CSVSPASGAETQYF. CDR3 in DNA: TGCAGTGTCAGTCCGGCTAGCGGGGCAGAGACCCAGTACTTC.

This clonotype was seen at least ten times. V gene TRBV24-1 combines with J gene TRBJ2-7, with a tentative D call TRBD2 (5 bases). The CDR3 extends over 14 amino acids. Germline loops: CDR1 KGHDR, CDR2 SFDVKD. With 3 bases removed from V and 2 bases from J, the gap between germline ends came to 10 bases. CDR3 bases: TGTGCCACCAGTGATCCCGGGGATCCCTACGAGCAGTACTTC. Protein product: CATSDPGDPYEQYF.

Of note for this clonotype: A much bigger clone sits one base away, suggesting this may be a read error. V usage is TRBV2 and J usage is TRBJ1-1; D remains unclear. Germline CDR1 and CDR2: SNHLY and FYNNEI. The CDR3 contains 13 residues. The V end was cut by 5 bases, the J end by 4 bases, with 11 bases between. The CDR3 DNA sequence: TGTGCCAGCAGTTTGAACGGGAGCACTGAAGCTTTCTTT. Translating gives CASSLNGSTEAFF.